A selection of T cell receptor beta chains follows, all from one sample in a study of blood T cell repertoires in COVID-19. Produced via immunoSEQ multiplex PCR; TCRdb's table is partial and in-frame only. Of approximately 270,000 clones listed, more than 85% were seen once; the top ten hold roughly 0.8%. The sequenced sample consisted of peripheral blood. These receptors were collected from a man aged 25 to 45 with acute or convalescent COVID-19. The CDR3 runs from the conserved cysteine through the conserved F or W. The D gene is left open where the match is weak. Part of the rows lack a size; the others show once, few, many or a class for expanded clones.

TRBV30,TRBD1,-,TRBJ1-3,14,CAWGTGGGGNTIYF,TGTGCCTGGGGAACAGGGGGAGGTGGAAACACCATATATTTT
TRBV7-9,TRBD1,-,TRBJ1-2,15,CASSLGTGPNYGYTF,TGTGCCAGCAGCTTAGGGACAGGACCTAACTATGGCTACACCTTC
TRBV2,TRBD1,-,TRBJ2-3,14,CASSGQGRTDTQYF,TGTGCCAGCAGTGGACAGGGGCGGACAGATACGCAGTATTTT
TRBV11-2,-,-,TRBJ1-5,14,CASSLGPGGMPQHF,TGTGCCAGCAGCTTAGGGCCCGGGGGAATGCCCCAGCATTTT
TRBV29-1,TRBD1,-,TRBJ1-2,15,CSVTDRGAANYGYTF,TGCAGCGTGACGGACAGGGGAGCGGCTAACTATGGCTACACCTTC
TRBV6-5,-,-,TRBJ1-1,15,CASTGRGMMTTEAFF,TGTGCCAGCACCGGGAGGGGTATGATGACGACTGAAGCTTTCTTT
TRBV3-1/TRBV3-2,TRBD2,few,TRBJ2-7,14,CASSQGLAGAEQYF,TGTGCCAGCAGCCAAGGTCTAGCGGGAGCCGAGCAGTACTTC
TRBV5-6,TRBD1,once,TRBJ2-7,15,CASSLRGTGAYEQYF,TGTGCCAGCAGCTTGAGAGGGACAGGGGCCTACGAGCAGTACTTC
TRBV2,-,-,TRBJ1-6,14,CASSDGFTSSPLHF,TGTGCCAGCAGTGACGGGTTTACTAGTTCACCCCTCCACTTT
TRBV11-2,-,-,TRBJ1-6,13,CASSLTPSNPLHF,TGTGCCAGCAGCTTAACCCCAAGCAACCCCCTCCACTTT
TRBV2,-,-,TRBJ1-3,14,CASRAGGPGNTIYF,TGTGCCAGCAGAGCCGGCGGTCCCGGAAACACCATATATTTT
TRBV27,TRBD2,-,TRBJ2-7,15,CASSLPPGTSDEQYF,TGTGCCAGCAGTCTGCCTCCCGGGACTAGCGACGAGCAGTACTTC
TRBV2,-,-,TRBJ1-1,13,CASSAVINTEAFF,TGTGCCAGCTCCGCGGTGATAAACACTGAAGCTTTCTTT
TRBV13,TRBD1,-,TRBJ2-3,16,CASSWTGTGGTDTQYF,TGTGCCAGCAGCTGGACCGGGACAGGGGGCACAGATACGCAGTATTTT